This T cell receptor (beta chain) was sequenced during a study of blood T cell repertoires in COVID-19. Libraries were prepared by immunoSEQ multiplex PCR; TCRdb keeps only in-frame clonotypes and omits some of them. The table records about 170,000 clones, approximately 85% of them present only once. The CDR3 has 13 residues. Trimming pared 0 bases from V and 7 bases from J, leaving 7 bases between. Germline lookup yields CDR1 LNHDA and CDR2 SQIVND (reference sequence). The receptor was derived from a man in his 60s who had recovered from COVID-19. The sample comprised peripheral blood. V is TRBV19 and J is TRBJ1-5; no definite D call. The CDR3 spells CASSIDPRQPQHF. CDR3 in DNA: TGTGCCAGTAGTATAGACCCTAGGCAGCCCCAGCATTTT. Together with reference TRBV19 and TRBJ1-5, the CDR3 gives the full variable domain: DGGITQSPKYLFRKEGQNVTLSCEQNLNHDAMYWYRQDPGQGLRLIYYSQIVNDFQKGDIAEGYSVSREKKESFPLTVTSAQKNPTAFYLCASSIDPRQPQHFGDGTRLSIL.